Detailed here is one T cell receptor (beta chain). Antigen: not known. With random hexamers, reverse transcription was performed on about 0.5 to 1 ug of RNA. Amplification of TCR beta CDR3 by immunoSEQ multiplex PCR spanned 54 Vbeta and 13 Jbeta. TCRdb called the immunoSEQ multiplex PCR reads again in MiXCR, with one record for every CDR3 protein. The sample gives some 130,000 distinct CDR3 sequences, around 93% of which show up once; roughly 0.2% is in the top ten. The sample comes from a study of CD8 T cells in Susac syndrome. Findings and caveats of the study: CD8+ clonal expansion in Susac peaked in TEMRA cells and active patients. Total CD8+ repertoires held 15 to 20 Susac-specific public clones, while CD8+ TEMRA repertoires held five.

Trimming shortened V by 1 base and J by 13 bases, and 11 bases separated the two germline ends. The CDR3 has 12 amino acids. Germline loops: CDR1 LNHDA, CDR2 SQIVND (reference sequence). The clonotype originates from a human donor with Susac syndrome. This chain uses TRBV19 with TRBJ2-1; no definite D call. The sample taken for sequencing was CD8+ T cells from PBMCs. This CDR3 is CASSIASRIQFF. CDR3 in DNA: TGTGCCAGTAGTATAGCGTCACGTATCCAGTTCTTC.